The next 13 T cell receptor beta chains were all read from a single sample in a study of patients and donors after allogeneic stem cell transplantation. Each CDR3 protein is one row after TCRdb ran MiXCR on the RT-PCR reads. The sample comprises about 960,000 distinct CDR3 sequences, roughly 18% of which are singletons, and approximately 5.9% rests with the top ten. Sequenced: blood, either unsorted or a sorted T cell fraction (not recorded which). Receptor source: a human donor who was either an allogeneic HSCT recipient or a stem cell or donor lymphocyte infusion donor (not recorded which). It is not recorded whose cells these are; they may come from a transplant donor.

This chain joins TRBV5-8 and TRBJ2-4; D unclear. CDR1 and CDR2 (germline): SGHTS, YDEGEE. V lost 0 bases and J 4 bases, leaving 8 bases between the germline ends. The CDR3 spans 14 residues. The DNA of the CDR3 is TGTGCCAGCAGCTTGGTTCAGGAAAAAAACATTCAGTACTTC. Protein: CASSLVQEKNIQYF.

The chain couples TRBV18 to TRBJ1-1, with D possibly TRBD1 on 6 matching bases. The CDR3 loop spans 13 amino acids. Trimming removed 3 bases at V and 7 bases at J, with 12 bases between. Germline assignment: CDR1 KGHSH and CDR2 LQKENI. The CDR3 protein is CASSPTGNFEAFF. DNA of the CDR3: TGTGCCAGCTCACCCACAGGGAACTTTGAAGCTTTCTTT.

This chain uses TRBV5-1 with TRBJ2-5, with D possibly TRBD1 on 6 matching bases. V lost 3 bases and J lost 2, with 14 bases in between. The CDR3 spans 15 residues. The germline gives CDR1 SGHRS, CDR2 YFSETQ. The CDR3 bases are TGCGCCAGCAGCTCTCCGGGACAACCACAAGAGACCCAGTACTTC. Translating it yields CASSSPGQPQETQYF. Drawing the rest from reference TRBV5-1 and TRBJ2-5, the complete variable domain is KAGVTQTPRYLIKTRGQQVTLSCSPISGHRSVSWYQQTPGQGLQFLFEYFSETQRNKGNFPGRFSGRQFSNSRSEMNVSTLELGDSALYLCASSSPGQPQETQYFGPGTRLLVL.

This clonotype was seen a few times. V and J are TRBV5-1 and TRBJ2-7; 12 positions match TRBD2. This CDR3 has 16 residues. Germline V gene sequence: CDR1 SGHRS, CDR2 YFSETQ. The trim removed 4 bases at V and 1 base at J, leaving 6 bases unmatched. The CDR3 bases are TGCGCCAGCAGCGTAGATGGACTAGCGGGATCCTACGAGCAGTACTTC. Its translation: CASSVDGLAGSYEQYF.

The chain recombines TRBV29-1 with TRBJ2-7; 7 bases map to TRBD2. The CDR3 loop spans 12 amino acids. In germline, CDR1 is SQVTM, CDR2 ANQGSEA. J lost 3 bases, V lost 7 bases, and 6 bases had no gene match. The CDR3 loop is CSGGLVGYEQYF. CDR3 DNA sequence: TGCAGCGGTGGACTAGTAGGCTACGAGCAGTACTTC.

This clonotype was seen a handful of times. The CDR3: CASSPDRAYGTEAFF. For the CDR3, the DNA is TGTGCCAGCAGTCCAGACAGGGCCTATGGCACTGAAGCTTTCTTT. This rearrangement joins TRBV12-3 or TRBV12-4 to TRBJ1-1; 7 nucleotides agree with TRBD1. Germline trimming cut 5 bases from V and 4 bases from J; bases unmatched to any gene: 10. The CDR3 has 15 residues.

The gene calls are TRBV13 and TRBJ2-7; D uncertain. Germline V lookup: CDR1 PRHDT, CDR2 FYEKMQ (reference sequence). The CDR3 length is 9 residues. V was pared by 6 bases and J by 7 bases, with 4 bases between. CDR3 nucleotide sequence: TGTGCCAGCAGATGGGAGCAGTACTTC. Amino acids: CASRWEQYF.

The rearrangement joins TRBV12-3 or TRBV12-4 to TRBJ1-4, with D possibly TRBD1 on 6 matching bases. Trimming took off 10 bases at V and 2 bases at J, with 17 bases between the two ends. CDR3 length equals 15 residues. The CDR3 DNA is TGTGCCACCCTGCCTTGGGGGCGGACTAATGAAAAACTGTTTTTT. This encodes CATLPWGRTNEKLFF.

V and J are TRBV20-1 and TRBJ2-2, with 12 positions matching TRBD2. V gave up 5 bases and J gave up 6 bases; unmatched junction bases: 10. CDR1 and CDR2 from the germline V gene are DFQATT and SNEGSKA (reference sequence). The CDR3 runs 16 residues. CDR3 amino acids: CSASSSGRAWAGELFF. The CDR3 DNA follows: TGCAGTGCTTCCTCTAGCGGGAGGGCCTGGGCCGGGGAGCTGTTTTTT.

This clonotype was counted ten times or more. The V call is TRBV5-1, the J call TRBJ2-1, with 9 bases identical to TRBD2. Germline lookup yields CDR1 SGHRS and CDR2 YFSETQ. The junction had 9 bases not matched to a gene; V was cut back by 2 bases and J by 15 bases. The CDR3 runs to 13 residues. CDR3 sequence (DNA): TGCGCCAGCAGCTTAAACCTAGCGGGATTATGGTTCTTC. Amino acids: CASSLNLAGLWFF.

V usage is TRBV12-3 or TRBV12-4 and J usage is TRBJ1-4, with D perhaps matching TRBD1 (5 bases). The CDR3 consists of 14 residues. Trimming cost V 6 bases and J 8 bases, with 16 bases left between them. The CDR3 region has the DNA TGTGCCAGCAGGTCCCGGGACCTGGGGGAAAAACTGTTTTTT. Protein: CASRSRDLGEKLFF.

V gene TRBV20-1 combines with J gene TRBJ2-3; 8 nucleotides line up with TRBD1. CDR1 and CDR2 (germline): DFQATT, SNEGSKA (reference sequence). The CDR3 is 15 residues long. After removal of 6 bases from V and 3 bases from J, the junction contained 11 bases not matched to a gene. In DNA, the CDR3 is TGCAGTGCGCAACGACAGGGGTTACCAACAGATACGCAGTATTTT. Residues: CSAQRQGLPTDTQYF.

In this sample, this clonotype turned up many times. The chain links TRBV12-3 or TRBV12-4 to TRBJ1-6, with a possible D match to TRBD1 (5 bases). V lost 6 bases and J 8 bases, leaving 17 bases between the germline ends. The CDR3 spans 15 residues. The CDR3, as DNA: TGTGCCAGCAGCCCCATGCCAGGGTCTGATTCACCCCTCCACTTT. Its translation: CASSPMPGSDSPLHF.